The rows below give T cell receptor beta chains drawn from one sample of a study of blood T cell repertoires in COVID-19. Libraries were prepared by immunoSEQ multiplex PCR; TCRdb keeps only in-frame clonotypes and omits some of them. The data show about 150,000 clones, 70% to 85% seen once. The sequenced sample was peripheral blood. These receptors all come from a woman in her forties or fifties with acute or convalescent COVID-19. Each CDR3 is given with its conserved first and last residue. The order of the fields is J gene, V gene, clone size, D gene, CDR3 protein, CDR3 DNA. D genes are given only for firm matches. Rows give clone size only sometimes, using once, few, many, or a class for an expanded clone.

TRBJ1-2 TRBV12-3/TRBV12-4 NA NA CASSYSRGYTF TGTGCCAGCAGTTATTCGAGAGGCTACACCTTC
TRBJ2-5 TRBV6-1 NA NA CASSEGQLAQETQYF TGTGCCAGCAGTGAAGGACAGCTTGCTCAAGAGACCCAGTACTTC
TRBJ1-1 TRBV3-1/TRBV3-2 NA NA CASSQEGGGTTEAFF TGTGCCAGCAGCCAAGAGGGAGGGGGAACTACTGAAGCTTTCTTT
TRBJ2-2 TRBV5-8 few NA CASSAWQGPTNTGELFF TGTGCCAGCAGCGCGTGGCAGGGGCCGACGAACACCGGGGAGCTGTTTTTT
TRBJ1-2 TRBV19 NA NA CASSQLTSNYGYTF TGTGCCAGTAGTCAACTGACTTCTAACTATGGCTACACCTTC
TRBJ1-3 TRBV28 once TRBD1 CASSLGQGNSGNTIYF TGTGCCAGCAGTTTAGGACAGGGAAACTCTGGAAACACCATATATTTT
TRBJ1-3 TRBV11-2 NA TRBD1 CASSPDRGNTIYF TGTGCCAGCAGCCCGGACAGGGGTAACACCATATATTTT
TRBJ2-7 TRBV5-3 NA NA CARSLLGQGTTLRTYEQYF TGTGCCAGAAGCTTGTTGGGCCAGGGGACTACCCTCAGAACCTACGAGCAGTACTTC
TRBJ2-7 TRBV5-5 NA TRBD1 CASSIGQGYYSYEQYF TGTGCCAGCAGCATCGGACAGGGCTATTACTCCTACGAGCAGTACTTC
TRBJ2-1 TRBV7-8 once NA CASSLDWQAGEQFF TGTGCCAGCAGCTTAGACTGGCAGGCAGGTGAGCAGTTCTTC
TRBJ2-7 TRBV27 NA TRBD1 CASSSRGGTGGNEQYF TGTGCCAGCAGTTCTAGGGGCGGGACAGGGGGCAACGAGCAGTACTTC
TRBJ1-4 TRBV6-2/TRBV6-3 NA NA CASSDSLLQLFF TGTGCCAGCAGTGACAGCCTCCTACAACTGTTTTTT
TRBJ2-3 TRBV4-2 NA NA CASTRESSTDTQYF TGTGCCAGCACCCGGGAGAGCAGCACAGATACGCAGTATTTT
TRBJ1-1 TRBV7-6 few TRBD1 CASSLGPIRGPQNTEAFF TGTGCCAGCAGCTTGGGCCCTATCAGGGGGCCCCAGAACACTGAAGCTTTCTTT
TRBJ2-3 TRBV2 NA TRBD2 CASRLLAGARTDTQYF TGTGCCAGCAGGTTACTAGCGGGGGCACGCACAGATACGCAGTATTTT
TRBJ2-5 TRBV11-1 few NA CASSLELTTIQETQYF TGTGCCAGCAGCTTAGAACTAACTACTATCCAAGAGACCCAGTACTTC
TRBJ2-2 TRBV18 NA TRBD2 CASSTSGRHLAGELFF TGTGCCAGCTCCACTAGCGGGAGACACCTAGCCGGGGAGCTGTTTTTT
TRBJ2-1 TRBV4-3 NA NA CASSQTLGRRYNEQFF TGCGCCAGCAGCCAAACTTTAGGGAGGAGGTACAATGAGCAGTTCTTC